This is a list of T cell receptor beta chains from one sample in a study of T cells expressing NK-cell markers. TCRdb re-called the 5' RACE reads; one entry per CDR3 protein, DNA not given. Recorded for this sample: about 460,000 distinct CDR3 sequences. Sequences were obtained from blood T cells: a sorted CD56 or NKG2C T cell subset, CD4+ or CD8+ T cells, or bulk PBMC T cells (not recorded which). All receptors come from a woman aged 45-59 years in good health. CDR3s include the opening cysteine and the closing phenylalanine or tryptophan. Clone size, where shown, is once, few, many, or a class for clones that have expanded.

>-|TRBJ1-4|TRBV20-1
CSALLGSGEKLFF
>-|TRBJ2-1|TRBV15
CATSPERGRVYNEQFF
>-|TRBJ1-6|TRBV18
CASSHINSPLHF
>-|TRBJ2-3|TRBV12-3/TRBV12-4
CASSLSGRGDTQYF
>-|TRBJ2-7|TRBV7-2
CASSPSGGSSYEQYF
>-|TRBJ2-5|TRBV5-1
CASSGGLAGGPRKETQYF
>-|TRBJ2-7|TRBV6-6
CASSGTSGISYEQYF
>-|TRBJ2-3|TRBV6-2/TRBV6-3
CASSWDILYADTQYF
>-|TRBJ1-2|TRBV4-1
CASSSRTGAGYGYTF
>-|TRBJ2-4|TRBV10-3
CAIGDFGNIQYF
>-|TRBJ2-7|TRBV12-3/TRBV12-4
CASSLADWLARESYEQYF
>-|TRBJ2-5|TRBV7-9
CASSLRGLQETQYF
>-|TRBJ2-1|TRBV7-2
CASAMTVDRGRVQFF
>-|TRBJ2-7|TRBV12-3/TRBV12-4
CASKSGTSGRGEQYF
>-|TRBJ2-5|TRBV11-3
CASSYAGTGEETQYF
>-|TRBJ2-5|TRBV5-1
CASSSALAGGQETQYF
>-|TRBJ2-3|TRBV5-6
CASRYSVARITDTQYF
>-|TRBJ2-2|TRBV12-3/TRBV12-4
CASSQRGGLAGELFF
>-|TRBJ2-1|TRBV19
CASSAPRVGNEQFF
>-|TRBJ2-2|TRBV24-1
CATSDPRLGLGTGELFF
>-|TRBJ2-5|TRBV5-1
CASSLWLAEETQYF
>-|TRBJ1-5|TRBV9
CASSDGTSSNQPQHF
>-|TRBJ2-7|TRBV20-1
CSATSGRASQYF
>-|TRBJ2-3|TRBV5-1
CASSLVRESDTQYF
>-|TRBJ2-1|TRBV5-1
CASSPGTSDYNEQFF
>-|TRBJ2-7|TRBV11-1
CASSSVAGYEQYF
>-|TRBJ1-2|TRBV7-2
CASSGGRVGGYTF
>-|TRBJ2-1|TRBV24-1
CATSDLPDRNEQFF
>-|TRBJ1-4|TRBV20-1
CSARVGQASNEKLFF
>-|TRBJ2-5|TRBV6-6
CASSYDSPGTQYF
>-|TRBJ1-2|TRBV10-1
CASSESSHQGTLYGYTF
>medium-sized|TRBJ2-3|TRBV29-1
CSVGQGGDTQYF
>-|TRBJ1-2|TRBV7-2
CASSLARTNYGYTF
>-|TRBJ2-7|TRBV18
CASSPPYGTPYEQYF